A single sample gave rise to the 28 T cell receptor beta chains below, sequenced in a study of cytomegalovirus exposure and HLA in healthy donors. Clones were read by immunoSEQ multiplex PCR, and TCRdb kept only the in-frame ones, dropping some. The sample shows about 82,000 clones, around 94% of them seen only once. The material sequenced was PBMCs. These receptors all stem from a man aged 18-30 years in good health and CMV-seronegative.

The V and J genes are TRBV18 and TRBJ1-1; 10 nucleotides line up with TRBD1. The V segment lost 1 base and the J segment 3 bases; nucleotides outside the gene matches: 2. CDR1 is KGHSH, CDR2 LQKENI, per germline. This CDR3 has 15 residues. The CDR3 spells CASSPQGTGDTEAFF. In nucleotides, the CDR3 is TGTGCCAGCTCACCACAAGGGACAGGGGACACTGAAGCTTTCTTT.

The chain is built from TRBV5-1 and TRBJ2-2; TRBD2 aligns across 16 bases. Germline CDR1 SGHRS, CDR2 YFSETQ. This CDR3 is 20 amino acids long. With V trimmed by 0 bases and J by 0 bases, 5 bases remained unmatched. CDR3 sequence reads: CASSLARGLAGGPNTGELFF. The CDR3 region has the DNA TGCGCCAGCAGCTTGGCCCGGGGACTAGCGGGAGGGCCGAACACCGGGGAGCTGTTTTTT.

This chain connects TRBV29-1 to TRBJ2-5; 8 nucleotides match TRBD1. The CDR3 length is 14 residues. Per the germline V gene, CDR1 is SQVTM and CDR2 is ANQGSEA. V lost 7 bases to trimming and J lost 4 bases; unmatched junction nucleotides: 11. The CDR3 region is CSAEGQGAGETQYF. CDR3 in DNA: TGCAGCGCCGAGGGGCAGGGGGCAGGAGAGACCCAGTACTTC.

This chain links TRBV7-2 with TRBJ2-5, with 8 bases fitting TRBD2. CDR3 length: 15 residues. The germline gives CDR1 SGHTA, CDR2 FQGNSA. V was clipped by 1 base and J by 6 bases; unmatched bases: 7. The CDR3 DNA reads TGTGCCAGCAGCTTAGGAGCGGGGGAAACGCAGACCCAGTACTTC. It codes for CASSLGAGETQTQYF.

V and J are TRBV10-2 and TRBJ1-1; 8 nucleotides align to TRBD1. The junction had 4 bases not matched to a gene; V was cut back by 3 bases and J by 1 base. Germline V gene sequence: CDR1 WSHSY, CDR2 SAAADI. This CDR3 spans 15 amino acids. The CDR3 sequence is CASSDSDRGNTEAFF. The CDR3 bases are TGCGCCAGCAGTGACTCCGACAGGGGGAACACTGAAGCTTTCTTT.

The J gene is TRBJ2-7, the V gene TRBV10-3, with D possibly matching TRBD1 (5 bases). The CDR3 contains 12 residues. V lost 3 bases to trimming and J lost 5 bases, with 8 bases between them. The germline gives CDR1 ENHRY, CDR2 SYGVKD. The CDR3 DNA sequence: TGTGCCATCAGTGACCCGGACAACGAGCAGTACTTC. Its translation is CAISDPDNEQYF.

This clone occurred once. The rearrangement uses TRBV18 and TRBJ2-7; TRBD2 matches 7 bases. The trim removed 3 bases at V and 0 bases at J, leaving 8 bases unmatched. The germline CDR1 and CDR2 sequences are KGHSH and LQKENI. The CDR3 has 16 amino acids. DNA for the CDR3: TGTGCCAGCTCACCGGTAACTAGCGCCAGCTCCTACGAGCAGTACTTC. Its translation is CASSPVTSASSYEQYF.

V and J are TRBV5-1 and TRBJ1-2; 8 bases are a match to TRBD1. The V gene's germline CDR1 is SGHRS and CDR2 YFSETQ. V was clipped by 3 bases and J by 3 bases; unmatched bases: 7. The CDR3 totals 15 residues. In DNA, the CDR3 is TGCGCCAGCAGCTGGGGGTTGGACAGGGACTATGGCTACACCTTC. Amino acids: CASSWGLDRDYGYTF.

The chain carries TRBV6-5 and TRBJ1-2; TRBD1 aligns across 7 bases. This CDR3 comprises 15 residues. The V and J ends lost 1 base and 3 bases, in that order; junction bases with no gene match: 5. The germline V gene encodes CDR1 MNHEY and CDR2 SVGAGI. CDR3 sequence reads: CASSYLSGQDYGYTF. The CDR3 region has the DNA TGTGCCAGCAGTTACTTAAGCGGACAGGACTATGGCTACACCTTC.

In DNA form, the CDR3 reads TGTGCCAGCAGTTTGCCGGGATTGGTCTCCTACGAGCAGTACTTC. Translating it yields CASSLPGLVSYEQYF. This chain links TRBV28 with TRBJ2-7; D possibly corresponds to TRBD2 (5 bases). Deletions cut 3 bases from V and 0 bases from J, with 12 bases between. The germline CDR1 and CDR2 sequences are MDHEN and SYDVKM. CDR3 length equals 15 residues. Filled out from reference TRBV28 and TRBJ2-7, the complete variable domain reads DVKVTQSSRYLVKRTGEKVFLECVQDMDHENMFWYRQDPGLGLRLIYFSYDVKMKEKGDIPEGYSVSREKKERFSLILESASTNQTSMYLCASSLPGLVSYEQYFGPGTRLTVT.

The CDR3 DNA reads as TGCGCCAGCAGCCAAAGTGGCGGTTCCTACGAGCAGTACTTC. Protein: CASSQSGGSYEQYF. The chain combines TRBV4-3 with TRBJ2-7; no definite D call. CDR3 size: 14 residues. Germline-derived CDR1 and CDR2 are LGHNA and YSLEER. Trimming took off 2 bases at V and 1 base at J, with 9 bases between the two ends.

The chain links TRBV11-2 to TRBJ1-5, with 9 bases aligning to TRBD1. Germline CDR1 is SGHAT and CDR2 is FQNNGV. The CDR3 is 15 residues long. Trimming cost V 1 base and J 7 bases; bases outside gene matches: 5. This chain's CDR3 is CASSLGGQGSQPQHF. CDR3 bases: TGTGCCAGCAGCTTAGGTGGACAGGGGAGCCAGCCCCAGCATTTT.

This clone was detected once. The gene calls are TRBV7-9 and TRBJ1-2; possible D gene TRBD1, 5 bases. Per the germline V gene, CDR1 is SEHNR and CDR2 is FQNEAQ (reference sequence). V lost 0 bases to trimming and J lost 4 bases, with 9 bases between them. The CDR3 has 14 amino acids. The CDR3 loop reads CASSLAEGSYGYTF. In nucleotides, the CDR3 is TGTGCCAGCAGCTTAGCGGAGGGGAGCTATGGCTACACCTTC.

This clone was recorded once. The rearrangement links TRBV11-2 to TRBJ1-2; D remains unclear. This CDR3 is built from 16 residues. Deletions cut 2 bases from V and 6 bases from J, with 19 bases between. The V gene's germline CDR1 is SGHAT and CDR2 FQNNGV. This CDR3 is CASSLPYLSESDGYTF. The CDR3 coding sequence is TGTGCCAGCAGCTTACCCTACTTAAGCGAATCGGATGGCTACACCTTC.

This chain connects TRBV27 to TRBJ1-3, with D perhaps matching TRBD1 (6 bases). CDR1 is MNHEY, CDR2 SMNVEV, per germline (reference sequence). Trimming pared 7 bases from V and 1 base from J, leaving 8 bases between. The CDR3 has 13 residues. This chain's CDR3 is CASKQGSGNTIYF. The CDR3 region has the DNA TGTGCCAGCAAACAGGGTTCTGGAAACACCATATATTTT.

This chain links TRBV15 with TRBJ2-3; D remains ambiguous. V was shortened by 6 bases and J by 2 bases, with 12 bases between the two germline ends. The germline CDR1 and CDR2 sequences are LNHNV and YYDKDF (reference sequence). The CDR3 extends over 14 amino acids. The CDR3 here is CATRFAVATDTQYF. The CDR3 DNA is TGTGCCACCAGGTTCGCGGTGGCCACAGATACGCAGTATTTT.

The chain combines TRBV2 with TRBJ2-3; the match to TRBD2 covers 15 bases. The V gene's germline CDR1 is SNHLY and CDR2 FYNNEI. CDR3 size: 15 residues. Trimming took 9 bases from V and 2 from J; bases not matched to a gene: 3. CDR3: CARGTSGGSTDTQYF. As DNA, the CDR3 is TGTGCCAGGGGGACTAGCGGGGGGTCCACAGATACGCAGTATTTT.

V usage is TRBV19 and J usage is TRBJ2-7; 10 nucleotides match TRBD2. The V gene's germline CDR1 is LNHDA and CDR2 SQIVND (reference sequence). Trimming removed 5 bases from V and 1 base from J; junction bases left unmatched: 5. There are 15 residues in the CDR3. CDR3 nucleotide sequence: TGTGCCAGTAGTTTAAGCGGGAGGGGGTCCTACGAGCAGTACTTC. This encodes CASSLSGRGSYEQYF.

The chain is built from TRBV6-1 and TRBJ1-6; 7 bases match TRBD1. V trimming: 5 bases; J trimming: 9 bases; junction bases outside the gene matches: 10. The CDR3 runs to 15 residues. The germline CDR1 and CDR2 sequences are MNHNS and SASEGT. CDR3 DNA: TGTGCCAGCAGTAGACAGGGTGTGGTTGGTTCACCCCTCCACTTT. This sequence encodes CASSRQGVVGSPLHF.

The V and J genes are TRBV13 and TRBJ2-7; 11 nucleotides line up with TRBD2. This CDR3 spans 15 amino acids. The V segment lost 4 bases and the J segment 3 bases; nucleotides outside the gene matches: 5. Germline V gene lookup returns CDR1 PRHDT and CDR2 FYEKMQ (reference sequence). CDR3 amino acids: CASSSWGTSGYEQYF. The CDR3 bases are TGTGCCAGCAGCTCATGGGGGACTAGCGGCTACGAGCAGTACTTC.

CDR3 loop: CASSRGLADTDTQYF. As DNA, the CDR3 is TGCGCCAGCAGCAGAGGACTAGCGGACACAGATACGCAGTATTTT. The chain is built from TRBV5-1 and TRBJ2-3, with 10 bases that match TRBD2. The CDR3 totals 15 residues. Germline-derived CDR1 and CDR2 are SGHRS and YFSETQ. Unmatched junction bases numbered 4, after V lost 4 bases and J lost 2 bases.

The chain is built from TRBV5-6 and TRBJ2-7, with 10 bases fitting TRBD2. The length of the CDR3 is 14 residues. The V and J ends lost 6 bases and 6 bases, in that order; junction bases with no gene match: 9. In germline, CDR1 is SGHDT, CDR2 YYEEEE. CDR3 sequence reads: CASMLSSSGGEQYF. The CDR3 nucleotides read TGTGCCAGCATGCTTAGTTCTAGCGGGGGCGAGCAGTACTTC.

The chain employs TRBV18 and TRBJ2-7; a possible D gene is TRBD2 (7 bases). There are 17 residues in the CDR3. Trimming cost V 0 bases and J 3 bases, with 18 bases left between them. The germline gives CDR1 KGHSH, CDR2 LQKENI. The CDR3 nucleotides read TGTGCCAGCTCACCACCGGGGGGGGGCGGACGAGGCTACGAGCAGTACTTC. Protein sequence: CASSPPGGGGRGYEQYF.

V and J are TRBV4-2 and TRBJ1-2; TRBD1 matches 7 bases. Germline CDR1 LGHNA, CDR2 YNFKEQ. Trimming cost V 4 bases and J 3 bases; bases outside gene matches: 2. The CDR3 totals 13 residues. The CDR3 here is CASSRDSHYGYTF. CDR3 in DNA: TGTGCCAGCAGCCGGGACAGCCACTATGGCTACACCTTC.

V usage is TRBV29-1 and J usage is TRBJ1-5; 7 nucleotides line up with TRBD1. CDR3 length: 11 amino acids. Germline V lookup: CDR1 SQVTM, CDR2 ANQGSEA. The CDR3 reads CRDTGDQPQHF. The DNA of the CDR3 is TGCAGGGACACAGGGGATCAGCCCCAGCATTTT.

The chain has TRBV6-1 and TRBJ2-3; 12 bases agree with TRBD1. CDR1 and CDR2 from the germline V gene are MNHNS and SASEGT. Trimming removed 4 bases from V and 8 bases from J; junction bases left unmatched: 13. The CDR3 runs 17 residues. The DNA of the CDR3 is TGTGCCAGCAGTGGCCCCGGGACAGGGGGCAAGGGAGGTACGCAGTATTTT. Its translation is CASSGPGTGGKGGTQYF.

A single count supports this clone. V gene TRBV5-1 combines with J gene TRBJ2-5; possibly TRBD1 for D (6 bases). From germline, CDR1 is SGHRS and CDR2 YFSETQ. Trimming took 4 bases from V and 7 from J, leaving 20 bases between them. There are 15 residues in the CDR3. This CDR3 reads CASSIRDTSPRTQYF. The CDR3 nucleotides read TGCGCCAGCAGCATACGGGACACATCGCCTAGGACCCAGTACTTC.

This rearrangement joins TRBV28 to TRBJ2-3, with D unresolved. From germline, CDR1 is MDHEN and CDR2 SYDVKM. CDR3 length: 13 residues. Trimming removed 5 bases at V and 6 bases at J, with 12 bases between. The CDR3 region has the DNA TGTGCCAGCAGTCCGGTCCCCGGGGATACGCAGTATTTT. Protein product: CASSPVPGDTQYF. The full variable domain, with the rest looked up from reference TRBV28 and TRBJ2-3, is DVKVTQSSRYLVKRTGEKVFLECVQDMDHENMFWYRQDPGLGLRLIYFSYDVKMKEKGDIPEGYSVSREKKERFSLILESASTNQTSMYLCASSPVPGDTQYFGPGTRLTVL.